This note documents a single TCR beta chain sequence. Given a much more abundant clone one base away, this may be a read error. The data were taken from a study of blood T cells in healthy people across ages. Study as a whole: For every two T cells, template switching captured about one barcoded beta molecule.

A second PCR, run for roughly 7 to 12 cycles, used a sample-barcoded 5' primer plus a J-beta primer mix. Every cDNA molecule carried a tag from a template-switch adaptor bearing 12 random nucleotides. A minimum of 2.5 million CDR3-containing paired-end reads was obtained for each sample. TCRdb reprocessed the 5' RACE reads via MiXCR and lists one record per CDR3 protein. The table includes about 1.5 million distinct CDR3 sequences, around 42% detected once. The CDR3 length is 16 residues. Per the germline V gene, CDR1 is MNHEY and CDR2 is SMNVEV (reference sequence). Between the trimmed V and J ends, which lost 9 bases and 4 bases, there was a span of 21 bases.

V gene TRBV27 combines with J gene TRBJ1-4, with D possibly matching TRBD1 (6 bases). The clonotype comes from a woman aged 18 to 35 in good health. The sample taken for sequencing was blood. This CDR3 is CASRAGARRGNEKLFF. The CDR3 DNA reads as TGTGCCAGTCGGGCAGGGGCGCGTCGGGGTAATGAAAAACTGTTTTTT. The full variable domain, with the rest looked up from reference TRBV27 and TRBJ1-4, is EAQVTQNPRYLITVTGKKLTVTCSQNMNHEYMSWYRQDPGLGLRQIYYSMNVEVTDKGDVPEGYKVSRKEKRNFPLILESPSPNQTSLYFCASRAGARRGNEKLFFGSGTQLSVL.